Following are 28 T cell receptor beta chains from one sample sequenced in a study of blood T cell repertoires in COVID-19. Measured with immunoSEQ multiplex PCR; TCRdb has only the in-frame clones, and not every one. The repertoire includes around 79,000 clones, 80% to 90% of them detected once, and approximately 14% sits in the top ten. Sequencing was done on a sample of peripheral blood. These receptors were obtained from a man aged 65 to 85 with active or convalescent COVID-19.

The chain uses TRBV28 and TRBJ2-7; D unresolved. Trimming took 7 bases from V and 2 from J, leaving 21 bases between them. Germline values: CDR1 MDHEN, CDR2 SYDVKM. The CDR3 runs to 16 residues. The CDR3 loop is CASTRGRASGTYEQYF. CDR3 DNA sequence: TGTGCCAGCACCCGCGGTCGTGCTAGTGGTACCTACGAGCAGTACTTC.

The CDR3 nucleotides are TGTGCCTGGAGTGGGGGGACAGGGGCAAGTAGCAATCAGCCCCAGCATTTT. Amino acid sequence: CAWSGGTGASSNQPQHF. The chain combines TRBV30 with TRBJ1-5; TRBD1 matches 10 bases. The junction had 6 bases not matched to a gene; V was cut back by 1 base and J by 0 bases. Germline V lookup: CDR1 GTSNPN, CDR2 SVGIG (reference sequence). This CDR3 has 17 residues. Based on the CDR3 plus reference TRBV30 and TRBJ1-5, the full variable domain is SQTIHQWPATLVQPVGSPLSLECTVEGTSNPNLYWYRQAAGRGLQLLFYSVGIGQISSEVPQNLSASRPQDRQFILSSKKLLLSDSGFYLCAWSGGTGASSNQPQHFGDGTRLSIL.

CDR3 region: CASSGRLASSYEQYF. The CDR3 nucleotides read TGTGCCAGCAGCGGTAGACTAGCCTCCTCCTACGAGCAGTACTTC. This chain uses TRBV2 with TRBJ2-7; 7 positions match TRBD2. V gave up 6 bases and J gave up 0 bases; unmatched junction bases: 8. CDR1 and CDR2 (germline): SNHLY, FYNNEI. This CDR3 contains 15 residues.

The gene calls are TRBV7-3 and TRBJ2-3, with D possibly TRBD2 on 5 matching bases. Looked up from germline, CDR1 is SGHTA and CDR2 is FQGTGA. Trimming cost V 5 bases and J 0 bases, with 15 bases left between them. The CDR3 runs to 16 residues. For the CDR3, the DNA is TGTGCCAGCAGCATATCGAGCGGAGCTAGCACAGATACGCAGTATTTT. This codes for CASSISSGASTDTQYF.

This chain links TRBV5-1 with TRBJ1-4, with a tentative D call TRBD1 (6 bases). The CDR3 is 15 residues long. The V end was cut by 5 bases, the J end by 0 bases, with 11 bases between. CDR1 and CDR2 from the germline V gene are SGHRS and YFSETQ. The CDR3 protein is CASRQGFATNEKLFF. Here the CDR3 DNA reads TGCGCCAGCAGGCAGGGGTTTGCAACTAATGAAAAACTGTTTTTT.

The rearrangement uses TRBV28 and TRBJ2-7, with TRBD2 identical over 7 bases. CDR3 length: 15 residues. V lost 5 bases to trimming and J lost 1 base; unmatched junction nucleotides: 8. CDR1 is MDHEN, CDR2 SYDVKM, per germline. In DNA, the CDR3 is TGTGCCAGCAGTCCGATTAGCGGGTTATCCTACGAGCAGTACTTC. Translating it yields CASSPISGLSYEQYF.

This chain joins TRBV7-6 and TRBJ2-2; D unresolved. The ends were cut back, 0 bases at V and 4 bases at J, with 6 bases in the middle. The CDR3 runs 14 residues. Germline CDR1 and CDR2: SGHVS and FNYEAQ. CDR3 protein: CASSLAFGTGELFF. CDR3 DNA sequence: TGTGCCAGCAGCTTAGCCTTCGGCACCGGGGAGCTGTTTTTT.

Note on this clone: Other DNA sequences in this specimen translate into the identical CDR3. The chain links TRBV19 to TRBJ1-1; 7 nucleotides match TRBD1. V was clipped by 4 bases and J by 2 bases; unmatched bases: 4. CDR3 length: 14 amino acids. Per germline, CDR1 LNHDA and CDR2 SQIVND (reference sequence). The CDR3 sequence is CASSRQGGNTEAFF. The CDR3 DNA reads TGTGCCAGTAGTAGGCAGGGGGGAAACACTGAAGCTTTCTTT. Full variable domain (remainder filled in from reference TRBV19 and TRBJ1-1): DGGITQSPKYLFRKEGQNVTLSCEQNLNHDAMYWYRQDPGQGLRLIYYSQIVNDFQKGDIAEGYSVSREKKESFPLTVTSAQKNPTAFYLCASSRQGGNTEAFFGQGTRLTVV.

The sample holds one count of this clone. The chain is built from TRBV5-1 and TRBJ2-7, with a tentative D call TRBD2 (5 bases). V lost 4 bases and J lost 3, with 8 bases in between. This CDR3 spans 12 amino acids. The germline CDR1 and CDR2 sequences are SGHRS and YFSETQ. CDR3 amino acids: CASSPSGYEQYF. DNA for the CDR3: TGCGCCAGCAGCCCCAGCGGCTACGAGCAGTACTTC.

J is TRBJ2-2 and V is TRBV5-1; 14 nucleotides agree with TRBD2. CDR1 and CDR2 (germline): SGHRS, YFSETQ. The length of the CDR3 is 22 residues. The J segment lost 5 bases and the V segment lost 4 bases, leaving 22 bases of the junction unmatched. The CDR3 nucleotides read TGCGCCAGCAGCCGGAAAGGGGACCCGGGACTAGCGGGAGTCCGGGGGACCGGGGAGCTGTTTTTT. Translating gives CASSRKGDPGLAGVRGTGELFF.

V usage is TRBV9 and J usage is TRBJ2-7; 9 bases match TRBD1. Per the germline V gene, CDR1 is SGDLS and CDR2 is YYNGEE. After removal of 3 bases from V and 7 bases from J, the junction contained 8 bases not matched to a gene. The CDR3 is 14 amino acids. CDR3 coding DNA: TGTGCCAGCAGCGCCACAGGGGGCCGAGGAGAGCAGTACTTC. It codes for CASSATGGRGEQYF.

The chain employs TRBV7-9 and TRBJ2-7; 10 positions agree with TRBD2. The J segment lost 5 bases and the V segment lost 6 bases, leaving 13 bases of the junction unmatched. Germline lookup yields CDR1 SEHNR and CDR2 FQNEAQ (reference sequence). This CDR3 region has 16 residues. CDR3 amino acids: CASSLNVLAGAHEQYF. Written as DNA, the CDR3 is TGTGCCAGCAGTCTTAACGTCCTAGCGGGGGCCCACGAGCAGTACTTC.

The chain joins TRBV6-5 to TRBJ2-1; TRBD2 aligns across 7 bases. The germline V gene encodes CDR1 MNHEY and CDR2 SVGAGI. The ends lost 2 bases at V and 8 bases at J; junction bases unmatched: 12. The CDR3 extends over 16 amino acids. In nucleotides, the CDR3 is TGTGCCAGCAGTTACCCCAGCGGGGTAAATCCCCATGAGCAGTTCTTC. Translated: CASSYPSGVNPHEQFF.

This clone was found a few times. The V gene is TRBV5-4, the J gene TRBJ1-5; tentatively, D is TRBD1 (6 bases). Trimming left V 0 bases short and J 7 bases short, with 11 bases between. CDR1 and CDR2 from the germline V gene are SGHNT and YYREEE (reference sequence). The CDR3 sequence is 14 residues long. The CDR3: CASSLEGGEQPQHF. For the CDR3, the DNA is TGTGCCAGCAGCTTGGAGGGGGGGGAACAGCCCCAGCATTTT. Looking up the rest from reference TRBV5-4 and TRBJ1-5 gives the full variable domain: ETGVTQSPTHLIKTRGQQVTLRCSSQSGHNTVSWYQQALGQGPQFIFQYYREEENGRGNFPPRFSGLQFPNYSSELNVNALELDDSALYLCASSLEGGEQPQHFGDGTRLSIL.

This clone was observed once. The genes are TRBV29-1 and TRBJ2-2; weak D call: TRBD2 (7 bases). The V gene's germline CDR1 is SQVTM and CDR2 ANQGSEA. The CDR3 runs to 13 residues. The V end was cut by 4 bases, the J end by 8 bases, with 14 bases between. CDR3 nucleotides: TGCAGCGTTGCTCCCAGGGGAGGGGGGGAGCTGTTTTTT. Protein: CSVAPRGGGELFF.

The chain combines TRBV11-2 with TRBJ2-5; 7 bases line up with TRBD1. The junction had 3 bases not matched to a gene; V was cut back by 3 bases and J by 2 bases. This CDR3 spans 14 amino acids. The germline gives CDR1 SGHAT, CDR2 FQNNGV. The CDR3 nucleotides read TGTGCCAGCAGCTTGAGACAGGGTCAAGAGACCCAGTACTTC. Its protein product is CASSLRQGQETQYF.

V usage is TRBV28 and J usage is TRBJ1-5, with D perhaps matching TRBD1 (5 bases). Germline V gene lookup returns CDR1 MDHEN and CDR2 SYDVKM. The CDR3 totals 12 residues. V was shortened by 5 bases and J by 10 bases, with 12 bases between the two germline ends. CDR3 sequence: CASSQTELPQHF. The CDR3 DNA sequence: TGTGCCAGCAGTCAGACAGAATTACCCCAGCATTTT.

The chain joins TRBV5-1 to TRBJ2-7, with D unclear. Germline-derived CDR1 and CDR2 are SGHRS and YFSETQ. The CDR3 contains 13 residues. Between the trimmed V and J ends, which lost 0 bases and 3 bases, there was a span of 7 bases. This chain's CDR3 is CASSLVQDYEQYF. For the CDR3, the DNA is TGCGCCAGCAGCTTGGTGCAGGACTACGAGCAGTACTTC.

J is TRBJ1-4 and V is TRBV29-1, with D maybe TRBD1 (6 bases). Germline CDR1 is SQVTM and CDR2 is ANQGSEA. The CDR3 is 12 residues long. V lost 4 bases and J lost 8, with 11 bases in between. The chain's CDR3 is CSVGWGPEKLFF. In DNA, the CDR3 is TGCAGCGTTGGTTGGGGGCCCGAAAAACTGTTTTTT.

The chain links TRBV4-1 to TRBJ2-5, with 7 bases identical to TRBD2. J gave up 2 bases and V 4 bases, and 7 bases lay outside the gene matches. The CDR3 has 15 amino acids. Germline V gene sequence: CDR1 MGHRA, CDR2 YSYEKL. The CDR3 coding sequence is TGCGCCAGCAGCCCAAGATGGGGAGGGCAAGAGACCCAGTACTTC. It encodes CASSPRWGGQETQYF.

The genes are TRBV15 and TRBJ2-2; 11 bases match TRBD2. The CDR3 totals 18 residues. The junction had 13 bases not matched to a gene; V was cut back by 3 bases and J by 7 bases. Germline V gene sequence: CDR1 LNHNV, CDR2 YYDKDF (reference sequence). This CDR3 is CATSRRALAGGVGGELFF. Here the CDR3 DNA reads TGTGCCACCAGCAGGAGAGCATTAGCGGGAGGGGTCGGCGGGGAGCTGTTTTTT.

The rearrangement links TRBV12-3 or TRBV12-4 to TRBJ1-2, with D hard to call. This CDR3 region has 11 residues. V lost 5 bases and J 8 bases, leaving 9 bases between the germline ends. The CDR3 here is CASSPGWGYTF. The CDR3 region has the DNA TGTGCCAGCAGTCCGGGTTGGGGCTACACCTTC.

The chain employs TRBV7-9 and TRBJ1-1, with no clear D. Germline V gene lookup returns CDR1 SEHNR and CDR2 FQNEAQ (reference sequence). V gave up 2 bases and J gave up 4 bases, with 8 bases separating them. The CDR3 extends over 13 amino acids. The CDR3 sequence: CASSLRGVTEAFF. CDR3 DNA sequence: TGTGCCAGCAGCTTACGGGGAGTCACTGAAGCTTTCTTT.

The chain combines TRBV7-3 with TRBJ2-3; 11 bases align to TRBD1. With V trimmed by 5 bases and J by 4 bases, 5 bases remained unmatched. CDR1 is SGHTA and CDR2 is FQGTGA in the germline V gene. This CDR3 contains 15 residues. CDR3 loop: CASSPGQGASDTQYF. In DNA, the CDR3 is TGTGCCAGCAGCCCCGGACAGGGGGCCTCAGATACGCAGTATTTT. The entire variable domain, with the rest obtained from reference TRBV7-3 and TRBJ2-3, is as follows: GAGVSQTPSNKVTEKGKYVELRCDPISGHTALYWYRQSLGQGPEFLIYFQGTGAADDSGLPNDRFFAVRPEGSVSTLKIQRTERGDSAVYLCASSPGQGASDTQYFGPGTRLTVL.

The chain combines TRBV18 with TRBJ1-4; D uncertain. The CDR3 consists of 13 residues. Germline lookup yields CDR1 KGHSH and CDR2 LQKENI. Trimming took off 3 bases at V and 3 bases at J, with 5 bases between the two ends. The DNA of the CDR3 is TGTGCCAGCTCACCCAATTCTAATGAAAAACTGTTTTTT. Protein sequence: CASSPNSNEKLFF.

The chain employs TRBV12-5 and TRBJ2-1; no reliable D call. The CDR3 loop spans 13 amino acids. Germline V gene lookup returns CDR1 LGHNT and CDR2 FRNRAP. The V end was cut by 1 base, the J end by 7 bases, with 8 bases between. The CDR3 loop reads CASGLASSNEQFF. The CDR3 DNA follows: TGTGCTAGTGGTTTGGCCAGTTCGAATGAGCAGTTCTTC.

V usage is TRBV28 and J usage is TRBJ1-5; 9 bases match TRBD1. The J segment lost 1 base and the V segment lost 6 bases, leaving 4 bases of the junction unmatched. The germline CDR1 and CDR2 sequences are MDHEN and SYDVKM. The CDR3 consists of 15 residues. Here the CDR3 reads CASSNDRGSNQPQHF. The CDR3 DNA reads TGTGCCAGCAGCAACGACAGGGGGAGCAATCAGCCCCAGCATTTT.

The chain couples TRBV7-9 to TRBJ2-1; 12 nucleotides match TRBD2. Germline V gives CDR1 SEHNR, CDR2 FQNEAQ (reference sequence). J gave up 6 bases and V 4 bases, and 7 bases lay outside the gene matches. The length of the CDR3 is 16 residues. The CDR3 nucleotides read TGTGCCAGCAGCTCCCGACTAGCGGGAGTCGCCAATGAGCAGTTCTTC. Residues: CASSSRLAGVANEQFF.